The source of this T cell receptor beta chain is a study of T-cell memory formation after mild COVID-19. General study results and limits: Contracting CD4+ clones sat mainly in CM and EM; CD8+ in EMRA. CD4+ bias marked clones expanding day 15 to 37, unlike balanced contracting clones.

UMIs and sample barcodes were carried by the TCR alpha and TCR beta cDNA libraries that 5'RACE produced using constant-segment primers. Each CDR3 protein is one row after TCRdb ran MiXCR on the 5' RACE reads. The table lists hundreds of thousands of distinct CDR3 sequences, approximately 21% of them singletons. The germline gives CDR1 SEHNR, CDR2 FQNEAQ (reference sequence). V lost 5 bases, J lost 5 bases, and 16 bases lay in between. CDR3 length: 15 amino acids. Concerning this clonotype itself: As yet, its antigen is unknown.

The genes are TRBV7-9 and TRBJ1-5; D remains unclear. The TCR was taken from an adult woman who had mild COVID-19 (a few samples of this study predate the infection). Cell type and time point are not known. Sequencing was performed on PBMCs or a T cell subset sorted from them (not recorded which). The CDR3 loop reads CASSPGRTRDQPQHF. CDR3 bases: TGTGCCAGCAGCCCCGGTCGAACGAGGGATCAGCCCCAGCATTTT.